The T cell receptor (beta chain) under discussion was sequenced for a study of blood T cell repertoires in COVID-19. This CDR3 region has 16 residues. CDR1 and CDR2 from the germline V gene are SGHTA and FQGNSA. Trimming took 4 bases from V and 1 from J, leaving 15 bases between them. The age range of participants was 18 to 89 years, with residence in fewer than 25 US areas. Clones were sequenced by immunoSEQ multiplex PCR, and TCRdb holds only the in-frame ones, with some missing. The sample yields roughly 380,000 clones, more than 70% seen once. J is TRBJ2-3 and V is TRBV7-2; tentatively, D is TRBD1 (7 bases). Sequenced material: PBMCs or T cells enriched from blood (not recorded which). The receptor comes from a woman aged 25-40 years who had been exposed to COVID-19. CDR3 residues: CASSYGAGQRTDTQYF. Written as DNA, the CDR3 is TGTGCCAGCAGCTATGGGGCGGGACAGCGCACAGATACGCAGTATTTT.